The clone carrying this T cell receptor beta chain was observed a handful of times. Its antigen is undetermined. This entry comes from a study of CD8 T cells in ankylosing spondylitis. Study-wide results and limits: Reportedly, significant enrichment of disease-linked clones occurred in matched ankylosing spondylitis synovial fluid. Before this, some motif variants had been reported in reactive arthritis synovial fluid and blood. A TCR beta motif of roughly 8 highly homologous variants appeared characteristic of ankylosing spondylitis blood.

From germline, CDR1 is DFQATT and CDR2 SNEGSKA (reference sequence). The CDR3 consists of 15 residues. V lost 3 bases to trimming and J lost 4 bases; unmatched junction nucleotides: 7. Quantitative 5'-RACE with molecular barcodes produced the TCR beta libraries. TCRdb reprocessed the 5' RACE reads with MiXCR, giving one entry per CDR3 protein. The profile covers about 540,000 distinct CDR3 sequences, with approximately 11% appearing a single time and about 6.5% taken by the ten largest. This receptor was identified in a male donor with ankylosing spondylitis. The chain recombines TRBV20-1 with TRBJ2-2; 8 nucleotides agree with TRBD1. The sequencing sample was made of blood, either unsorted or a sorted T cell fraction (not recorded which). The DNA for the CDR3 is TGCAGTGCTAGTAGACAGGGGCAAGTCACCGGGGAGCTGTTTTTT. Translation: CSASRQGQVTGELFF.